This T cell receptor (beta chain) comes out of a study of cytomegalovirus exposure and HLA in healthy donors. Points from the study as a whole: Among donors in an Asian-associated ancestry cluster, a later analysis reportedly found fewer N-insertions than the roughly 700-donor mean. Researchers reported in a later analysis that common viral pathogens appeared linked to several top clusters. In vitro confirmation showed a few CMV-associated chains to be CMV antigen specific. A later analysis, which compared TCR beta chains of equal frequency, found the HLA-associated ones more clonally expanded.

Concerning this clone: Its cognate antigen is unknown.

PCR used 60 Vbeta primers and 13 Jbeta primers. This table comes from immunoSEQ multiplex PCR, and its TCRdb copy is limited to in-frame clones, with some not included. The sample consists of 150,000 to 200,000 clones, 80% of them appearing once. The V and J ends lost 2 bases and 3 bases respectively, with 7 bases between them. CDR1 MDHEN and CDR2 SYDVKM come from the germline V gene. This CDR3 contains 13 residues. The rearrangement joins TRBV28 to TRBJ1-1; no firm D call. The specimen sequenced was PBMCs. The sequence came from a man aged 30 to 45 in good health and CMV-seronegative. The CDR3 spells CASSLMSDTEAFF. CDR3 nucleotide sequence: TGTGCCAGCAGTTTAATGTCAGACACTGAAGCTTTCTTT. Looking up the rest from reference TRBV28 and TRBJ1-1 gives the full variable domain: DVKVTQSSRYLVKRTGEKVFLECVQDMDHENMFWYRQDPGLGLRLIYFSYDVKMKEKGDIPEGYSVSREKKERFSLILESASTNQTSMYLCASSLMSDTEAFFGQGTRLTVV.